The rows below give T cell receptor beta chains drawn from one sample of a study of T cell repertoires in cytomegalovirus infection. These receptors have no identified antigens. MiXCR, run by TCRdb on the reads, gives a single entry per CDR3 protein. This table holds roughly 800,000 distinct CDR3 sequences, approximately 32% found once. The specimen comprised cultured CD8+ T cells from PBMCs, sampled from culture after CMV antigen stimulation. The receptor set was obtained from a human donor in good health (CMV status not recorded). Some clones in this sample may be carry-over from other donors' samples. Each CDR3 is given with its conserved first and last residue. Each record gives: V gene, clone size, J gene, D gene, CDR3 DNA, CDR3 protein. D genes are given only for firm matches. Clone size is shown for a subset of rows, as once, few, many or a class of expanded clone.

v_gene: TRBV7-6
abundance: NA
j_gene: TRBJ2-1
d_gene: NA
CDR3nt: TGTGCCAGCAGCTTAGGTGCAGGGGTGGAGAATGAGCAGTTCTTC
CDR3aa: CASSLGAGVENEQFF

v_gene: TRBV10-3
abundance: NA
j_gene: TRBJ2-3
d_gene: NA
CDR3nt: TGTGCCATCAGTAAGGAGGGCACAGATACGCAGTATTTT
CDR3aa: CAISKEGTDTQYF

v_gene: TRBV7-9
abundance: few
j_gene: TRBJ1-1
d_gene: NA
CDR3nt: TGTGCCAGCAGCCTCCCGGGTTTCCCTGAAGCTTTCTTT
CDR3aa: CASSLPGFPEAFF

v_gene: TRBV4-3
abundance: many
j_gene: TRBJ2-2
d_gene: NA
CDR3nt: TGCGCCAGCAGCCAAGAATGGACACTCGCGAACACCGGGGAGCTGTTTTTT
CDR3aa: CASSQEWTLANTGELFF

v_gene: TRBV6-1
abundance: NA
j_gene: TRBJ1-5
d_gene: NA
CDR3nt: TGTGCCAGCTCGGACAGCGATAATCAGCCCCAGCATTTT
CDR3aa: CASSDSDNQPQHF

v_gene: TRBV11-3
abundance: NA
j_gene: TRBJ2-1
d_gene: NA
CDR3nt: TGTGCCAGCAGCTTAGATACAGGCAGCTCCTACAATGAGCAGTTCTTC
CDR3aa: CASSLDTGSSYNEQFF

v_gene: TRBV10-3
abundance: few
j_gene: TRBJ1-2
d_gene: TRBD1
CDR3nt: TGTGCCATCGCCGCCCGGGACAGACGAGCTAACTATGGCTACACCTTC
CDR3aa: CAIAARDRRANYGYTF

v_gene: TRBV6-5
abundance: NA
j_gene: TRBJ2-1
d_gene: NA
CDR3nt: TGTGCCAGCAGTTATGTGGGGAGCTCCTACAATGAGCAGTTCTTC
CDR3aa: CASSYVGSSYNEQFF

v_gene: TRBV20-1
abundance: NA
j_gene: TRBJ2-7
d_gene: TRBD1
CDR3nt: TGCAGTGCTACCCCGGGACAGGGAACTTCCGAGCAGTACTTC
CDR3aa: CSATPGQGTSEQYF

v_gene: TRBV4-2
abundance: NA
j_gene: TRBJ2-7
d_gene: TRBD1
CDR3nt: TGTGCCAGCAGCCAAGGGAGTGGGACAGTTTTACCCTACGAGCAGTACTTC
CDR3aa: CASSQGSGTVLPYEQYF

v_gene: TRBV5-6
abundance: NA
j_gene: TRBJ2-7
d_gene: NA
CDR3nt: TGTGCCAGCAGCTGGGACGGAAGGGGTTCCTACGAGCAGTACTTC
CDR3aa: CASSWDGRGSYEQYF

v_gene: TRBV5-1
abundance: few
j_gene: TRBJ1-2
d_gene: TRBD1
CDR3nt: TGCGCCAGCAGCTCTGCTGACAGGGGTATGGCTAACTATGGCTACACCTTC
CDR3aa: CASSSADRGMANYGYTF

v_gene: TRBV4-1
abundance: few
j_gene: TRBJ2-5
d_gene: NA
CDR3nt: TGCGCCAGCAGTCATGAACGGGAGACCCAGTACTTC
CDR3aa: CASSHERETQYF

v_gene: TRBV7-3
abundance: NA
j_gene: TRBJ2-2
d_gene: NA
CDR3nt: TGTGCCAGCAGCAAGGGAGAGCCCTCGAACACCGGGGAGCTGTTTTTT
CDR3aa: CASSKGEPSNTGELFF

v_gene: TRBV4-1
abundance: few
j_gene: TRBJ2-3
d_gene: NA
CDR3nt: TGCGCCAGCAGCCAAGAAGGTGGAGCCCCCACAGATACGCAGTATTTT
CDR3aa: CASSQEGGAPTDTQYF

v_gene: TRBV7-8
abundance: few
j_gene: TRBJ1-2
d_gene: NA
CDR3nt: TGTGCCAGCAGCTTAGCCACAGCTAACTATGGCTACACCTTC
CDR3aa: CASSLATANYGYTF

v_gene: TRBV7-8
abundance: few
j_gene: TRBJ1-6
d_gene: NA
CDR3nt: TGTGCCAGCAGCCCCCGGATCTATAATTCACCCCTCCACTTT
CDR3aa: CASSPRIYNSPLHF

v_gene: TRBV6-6
abundance: NA
j_gene: TRBJ2-5
d_gene: NA
CDR3nt: TGTGCCAGCAGTTACTCAGACTCAGAGACCCAGTACTTC
CDR3aa: CASSYSDSETQYF

v_gene: TRBV7-6
abundance: few
j_gene: TRBJ1-1
d_gene: NA
CDR3nt: TGTGCCAGCAGCCCTGCGATTAACACTGAAGCTTTCTTT
CDR3aa: CASSPAINTEAFF

v_gene: TRBV7-9
abundance: NA
j_gene: TRBJ2-1
d_gene: TRBD1
CDR3nt: TGTGCCAGCAGCTTAGGGACAGGGGGTTCTAGTAATGAGCAGTTCTTC
CDR3aa: CASSLGTGGSSNEQFF

v_gene: TRBV28
abundance: once
j_gene: TRBJ2-1
d_gene: TRBD1
CDR3nt: TGTGCCAGCAGTCCCGGGACAGGGCTGGACAATGAGCAGTTCTTC
CDR3aa: CASSPGTGLDNEQFF

v_gene: TRBV4-1
abundance: few
j_gene: TRBJ2-3
d_gene: TRBD1
CDR3nt: TGCGCCAGCAGCCCTTGGGACAGCAACACAGATACGCAGTATTTT
CDR3aa: CASSPWDSNTDTQYF

v_gene: TRBV28
abundance: few
j_gene: TRBJ2-3
d_gene: TRBD1
CDR3nt: TGTGCCAGCAGTATGGACAGGGTTGGAGATACGCAGTATTTT
CDR3aa: CASSMDRVGDTQYF

v_gene: TRBV27
abundance: NA
j_gene: TRBJ1-3
d_gene: NA
CDR3nt: TGTGCCAGCAGTCCGATCGGGGGATCTGGAAACACCATATATTTT
CDR3aa: CASSPIGGSGNTIYF

v_gene: TRBV12-3/TRBV12-4
abundance: many
j_gene: TRBJ2-1
d_gene: NA
CDR3nt: TGTGCCAGCAGTTCCGGACTCTTCCATGAGCAGTTCTTC
CDR3aa: CASSSGLFHEQFF

v_gene: TRBV7-2
abundance: medium-sized
j_gene: TRBJ2-3
d_gene: TRBD2
CDR3nt: TGTGCCAGCAGCTTAGGGTCTAGCGGGGGTCCAGATACGCAGTATTTT
CDR3aa: CASSLGSSGGPDTQYF

v_gene: TRBV7-9
abundance: few
j_gene: TRBJ2-2
d_gene: TRBD1
CDR3nt: TGTGCCAGCAGCTCCAATAGACAGGGCACCGGGGAGCTGTTTTTT
CDR3aa: CASSSNRQGTGELFF

v_gene: TRBV7-9
abundance: NA
j_gene: TRBJ1-3
d_gene: NA
CDR3nt: TGTGCCAGCGAGGACTCCCAGAGCTCTGGAAACACCATATATTTT
CDR3aa: CASEDSQSSGNTIYF

v_gene: TRBV6-2/TRBV6-3
abundance: few
j_gene: TRBJ1-2
d_gene: NA
CDR3nt: TGTGCCAGCAGTTATAATCGACAGCTAGCTAACTATGGCTACACCTTC
CDR3aa: CASSYNRQLANYGYTF

v_gene: TRBV6-1
abundance: few
j_gene: TRBJ2-1
d_gene: TRBD1
CDR3nt: TGTGCCAGCTGGATCAGGACAGGGGGTAACAATGAGCAGTTCTTC
CDR3aa: CASWIRTGGNNEQFF

v_gene: TRBV7-9
abundance: NA
j_gene: TRBJ2-1
d_gene: TRBD2
CDR3nt: TGTGCCAGCAGCATCGGACTAGCGGGGGGGCAAGATGAGCAGTTCTTC
CDR3aa: CASSIGLAGGQDEQFF

v_gene: TRBV4-1
abundance: NA
j_gene: TRBJ2-5
d_gene: TRBD2
CDR3nt: TGCGCCAGCAGCCACCTACCCCTAGCGGGGTCTCAAGAGACCCAGTACTTC
CDR3aa: CASSHLPLAGSQETQYF

v_gene: TRBV12-3/TRBV12-4
abundance: NA
j_gene: TRBJ1-4
d_gene: NA
CDR3nt: TGTGCCAGCAGTCCGGGTCCGCAGACTGAAAAACTGTTTTTT
CDR3aa: CASSPGPQTEKLFF

v_gene: TRBV20-1
abundance: NA
j_gene: TRBJ1-3
d_gene: TRBD1
CDR3nt: TGCAGTGCTAGCCCACAGGGGCCTGGAAACACCATATATTTT
CDR3aa: CSASPQGPGNTIYF

v_gene: TRBV6-2/TRBV6-3
abundance: NA
j_gene: TRBJ2-1
d_gene: NA
CDR3nt: TGTGCCAGCAGTCCGGGACACATCTACAATGAGCAGTTCTTC
CDR3aa: CASSPGHIYNEQFF

v_gene: TRBV20-1
abundance: NA
j_gene: TRBJ2-2
d_gene: NA
CDR3nt: TGCAGTGCTAGAGATCTACTAGTTAACGGGGAGCTGTTTTTT
CDR3aa: CSARDLLVNGELFF

v_gene: TRBV4-1
abundance: NA
j_gene: TRBJ1-5
d_gene: NA
CDR3nt: TGCGCCAGCAGCCAAGGAGCAGGACAGTTCAATCAGCCCCAGCATTTT
CDR3aa: CASSQGAGQFNQPQHF

v_gene: TRBV2
abundance: NA
j_gene: TRBJ1-1
d_gene: NA
CDR3nt: TGTGCCAGCATCGGACAGAAAGTGAACACTGAAGCTTTCTTT
CDR3aa: CASIGQKVNTEAFF

v_gene: TRBV12-3/TRBV12-4
abundance: NA
j_gene: TRBJ1-5
d_gene: NA
CDR3nt: TGTGCCAGCAGTACGACAGTCCACAATCAGCCCCAGCATTTT
CDR3aa: CASSTTVHNQPQHF

v_gene: TRBV7-2
abundance: many
j_gene: TRBJ2-5
d_gene: TRBD2
CDR3nt: TGTGCCAGCAGCTTAGCTAGCGGGGGCCCCAAGAGACCCCAGTACTTC
CDR3aa: CASSLASGGPKRPQYF

v_gene: TRBV5-1
abundance: NA
j_gene: TRBJ1-5
d_gene: TRBD1
CDR3nt: TGCGCCAGCAGCTTGGATGGACAGGGACGTCAGCCCCAGCATTTT
CDR3aa: CASSLDGQGRQPQHF

v_gene: TRBV6-2/TRBV6-3
abundance: few
j_gene: TRBJ2-6
d_gene: NA
CDR3nt: TGTGCCAGCAACCAACGTGCTGGGGCTGGGGCCAACGTCCTGACTTTC
CDR3aa: CASNQRAGAGANVLTF

v_gene: TRBV7-4
abundance: once
j_gene: TRBJ1-1
d_gene: NA
CDR3nt: TGTGCCAGCAGCCAAGGGGGGGCGGGTGAAGCTTTCTTT
CDR3aa: CASSQGGAGEAFF

v_gene: TRBV6-5
abundance: NA
j_gene: TRBJ2-1
d_gene: NA
CDR3nt: TGTGCCAGCAGTCCTTCGGGGCAGGGCGCCTACAATGAGCAGTTCTTC
CDR3aa: CASSPSGQGAYNEQFF

v_gene: TRBV2
abundance: few
j_gene: TRBJ2-1
d_gene: NA
CDR3nt: TGTGCCAACCTACAGGGGAGGGATGAGCAGTTCTTC
CDR3aa: CANLQGRDEQFF

v_gene: TRBV7-2
abundance: few
j_gene: TRBJ2-7
d_gene: TRBD2
CDR3nt: TGTGCCAGCAGCCACCCGACTAGCTACCCTTGGAACTCCTACGAGCAGTACTTC
CDR3aa: CASSHPTSYPWNSYEQYF